This is a list of T cell receptor beta chains from one sample in a study of shared clonotypes between healthy human individuals. Generated by immunoSEQ multiplex PCR, the TCRdb table keeps only in-frame clones and is missing some. The sample lists hundreds of thousands of clones, about 96% seen once, with approximately 0.062% in the top ten. Source material: naive CD4+ T cells sorted from blood. The receptor set was obtained from a woman aged 25 to 45 in good health. Each CDR3 is given with its conserved first and last residue. Fields, in order: V gene, J gene, clone size, CDR3 protein. Clone sizes are given selectively: once, few, many, or a class where the clone is expanded.

V: TRBV5-1; J: TRBJ2-1; size: -; CDR3: CASSLGRWRTSGSSYNEQFF
V: TRBV28; J: TRBJ2-7; size: -; CDR3: CASSRDSLAYEQYF
V: TRBV4-1; J: TRBJ2-5; size: -; CDR3: CASSQGPLARSSSQETQYF
V: TRBV11-2; J: TRBJ1-4; size: -; CDR3: CASSSVKGQGHEKLFF
V: TRBV27; J: TRBJ1-1; size: -; CDR3: CASSFQGPNTEAFF
V: TRBV4-2; J: TRBJ2-3; size: -; CDR3: CASSRIAGEPDTQYF
V: TRBV18; J: TRBJ2-7; size: -; CDR3: CASSPPKGQGNEQYF
V: TRBV19; J: TRBJ2-4; size: -; CDR3: CASSMGLAPRWYF
V: TRBV27; J: -; size: -; CDR3: CASSTGTNEQYF
V: TRBV5-8; J: TRBJ2-3; size: -; CDR3: CASSHGTSGRPNGDTQYF
V: TRBV18; J: TRBJ1-1; size: -; CDR3: CASSRGTPNTEAFF
V: TRBV5-1; J: TRBJ2-1; size: -; CDR3: CASSLGQGVPEQFF
V: TRBV4-2; J: TRBJ2-1; size: -; CDR3: CASSQVGPVNEQFF
V: TRBV2; J: TRBJ2-5; size: -; CDR3: CASILDTLWGETQYF
V: TRBV9; J: TRBJ2-2; size: -; CDR3: CASSVAQRHTGELFF
V: TRBV7-9; J: TRBJ1-6; size: -; CDR3: CASSWGTGDNSPLHF
V: TRBV6-1; J: TRBJ1-1; size: -; CDR3: CASSERREHNTEAFF
V: TRBV2; J: TRBJ2-4; size: -; CDR3: CASSEGGPKNIQYF
V: TRBV27; J: TRBJ2-1; size: -; CDR3: CASSFTGGSYNEQFF
V: TRBV7-2; J: TRBJ2-7; size: -; CDR3: CASSPQWADEQYF
V: TRBV28; J: TRBJ1-1; size: -; CDR3: CASSVSTGRHTEAFF
V: TRBV19; J: TRBJ2-2; size: -; CDR3: CASIRTSGSDTGELFF
V: TRBV9; J: TRBJ1-4; size: -; CDR3: CASSDRKGIGEKLFF
V: TRBV28; J: TRBJ2-3; size: -; CDR3: CASSDPWADTQYF
V: TRBV6-1; J: TRBJ1-2; size: -; CDR3: CASRETIGTGGHGYTF
V: TRBV5-1; J: TRBJ2-7; size: -; CDR3: CASSGLAGAYEQYF
V: TRBV9; J: TRBJ1-3; size: -; CDR3: CASSGQSSGNTIYF
V: TRBV4-2; J: TRBJ2-7; size: -; CDR3: CASSQGVSGSPTPYEQYF
V: TRBV18; J: TRBJ2-4; size: -; CDR3: CASSRDTKNIQYF
V: TRBV6-4; J: TRBJ1-5; size: once; CDR3: CASSGQIGQPQHF
V: TRBV27; J: TRBJ1-2; size: -; CDR3: CASSPMGQLYGYTF
V: TRBV10-3; J: TRBJ2-1; size: -; CDR3: CAISESTGGYNEQFF
V: TRBV6-5; J: TRBJ1-4; size: -; CDR3: CASSYTDREKLFF
V: TRBV27; J: TRBJ1-5; size: -; CDR3: CASSPHGPRPQHF
V: TRBV27; J: TRBJ2-7; size: once; CDR3: CASSLSTGLYEQYF
V: TRBV10-3; J: TRBJ2-1; size: once; CDR3: CAISDLGTGQGVYEQFF
V: TRBV19; J: TRBJ1-1; size: -; CDR3: CASSIYAGNTEAFF
V: TRBV7-2; J: TRBJ2-2; size: -; CDR3: CASSRPGFWNTGELFF
V: TRBV30; J: TRBJ1-5; size: -; CDR3: CAWSGQGNQPQHF
V: TRBV19; J: TRBJ2-4; size: -; CDR3: CASSIDGQAGKNIQYF
V: TRBV28; J: TRBJ2-1; size: -; CDR3: CASSKDSYNEQFF
V: TRBV6-1; J: TRBJ1-2; size: -; CDR3: CASSEGQGYYGYTF
V: TRBV5-1; J: TRBJ2-5; size: once; CDR3: CASSLNNQETQYF
V: TRBV9; J: TRBJ2-5; size: -; CDR3: CASSAGETQYF
V: TRBV19; J: TRBJ1-5; size: -; CDR3: CASSRQGDQPQHF
V: TRBV5-1; J: TRBJ1-1; size: -; CDR3: CASSLVQRGRSTEAFF
V: TRBV19; J: TRBJ2-1; size: -; CDR3: CASMTSGNHYNEQFF
V: TRBV11-2; J: TRBJ2-3; size: once; CDR3: CASSLSYTDTQYF
V: TRBV11-2; J: TRBJ2-7; size: -; CDR3: CASSLVVVGRGSYEQYF
V: TRBV28; J: -; size: -; CDR3: CASSSGTGRREQYF
V: TRBV2; J: TRBJ1-2; size: -; CDR3: CASRPSGTGIYGYTF
V: TRBV28; J: TRBJ1-2; size: -; CDR3: CASAAGQGFDGYTF
V: TRBV5-5; J: TRBJ2-7; size: -; CDR3: CASSLVASGSPNEQYF
V: TRBV7-3; J: TRBJ2-2; size: -; CDR3: CASSRAGGTGELFF
V: TRBV28; J: TRBJ2-3; size: -; CDR3: CASGRGDTQYF
V: TRBV5-1; J: TRBJ2-3; size: -; CDR3: CASSSDWGTTDTQYF
V: TRBV6-6; J: TRBJ2-5; size: -; CDR3: CAASTGGPETQYF
V: TRBV28; J: TRBJ1-1; size: -; CDR3: CASTLFTQGPTEAFF
V: TRBV11-2; J: TRBJ2-7; size: -; CDR3: CASSLKGQVPTYEQYF
V: TRBV21-1; J: TRBJ2-3; size: -; CDR3: CASSKVEEGTDTQYF